The 12 T cell receptor beta chains listed next were all sequenced from one sample in a study of T cell responses to AZD1222 COVID-19 vaccine. Sequencing used immunoSEQ multiplex PCR; TCRdb keeps in-frame clones, though not all of them. The sample has 90,000 to 100,000 clones; 80% to 90% are singletons. This specimen was peripheral blood, taken on day 0 of AZD1222 vaccination. The receptor set was obtained from an adult in good health.

The chain links TRBV5-1 to TRBJ2-1; 10 bases align to TRBD2. The germline V gene encodes CDR1 SGHRS and CDR2 YFSETQ. CDR3 length: 17 amino acids. V lost 4 bases and J lost 6; bases outside the gene matches: 13. In DNA, the CDR3 is TGCGCCAGCAGCCTCTCCCTTGGAGCGGGGGGGGGCAATGAGCAGTTCTTC. It translates to CASSLSLGAGGGNEQFF.

This rearrangement joins TRBV28 to TRBJ2-1, with D uncertain. CDR3 size: 11 residues. Looked up from germline, CDR1 is MDHEN and CDR2 is SYDVKM. The CDR3 DNA sequence: TGTCAAACAGAACTCAACAATGAGCAGTTCTTC. This gives the protein CQTELNNEQFF.

This sequence joins TRBV24-1 and TRBJ1-3; D is unclear. Germline V gene lookup returns CDR1 KGHDR and CDR2 SFDVKD. The CDR3 spans 16 residues. The V end was cut by 2 bases, the J end by 0 bases, with 10 bases between. CDR3 sequence: CATSDSRPSSGNTIYF. The DNA of the CDR3 is TGTGCCACCAGTGATTCGAGACCGAGCTCTGGAAACACCATATATTTT.

V is TRBV27 and J is TRBJ2-3; 9 bases match TRBD2. The V gene's germline CDR1 is MNHEY and CDR2 SMNVEV (reference sequence). This CDR3 region has 16 residues. Trimming took 5 bases from V and 8 from J; bases not matched to a gene: 14. In nucleotides, the CDR3 is TGTGCCAGCAGTCCTGTAGCGGGGGCGCCCGATGGTACGCAGTATTTT. Its protein product is CASSPVAGAPDGTQYF.

This clone was seen just once. The same CDR3 arises from other DNA sequences in this sample as well. The CDR3 DNA reads TGTGCCAGCAGCTTACAGGGGGCATCTGGAAACACCATATATTTT. The encoded protein is CASSLQGASGNTIYF. This chain connects TRBV9 to TRBJ1-3, with 9 bases fitting TRBD1. The CDR3 is 15 amino acids. Trimming took 4 bases from V and 1 from J; bases not matched to a gene: 3. From germline, CDR1 is SGDLS and CDR2 YYNGEE.

This clone showed up just a few times. The chain is built from TRBV5-6 and TRBJ2-7, with TRBD1 as a possible D gene (5 bases). There are 18 residues in the CDR3. V was cut by 4 bases and J by 7 bases, with 30 bases left in between. From germline, CDR1 is SGHDT and CDR2 YYEEEE. CDR3 DNA: TGTGCCAGCAGCGTGAGTTTGTGGATGGCCAGGGCGTCCGGGGAGCAGTACTTC. The encoded protein is CASSVSLWMARASGEQYF.

The chain links TRBV9 to TRBJ2-7; 15 bases are a match to TRBD2. The trim removed 4 bases at V and 3 bases at J, leaving 8 bases unmatched. The CDR3 length is 17 residues. Germline V gene lookup returns CDR1 SGDLS and CDR2 YYNGEE. The CDR3 DNA reads TGTGCCAGCAGCCACGGACTAGCGGGAGGGCCCGGCTACGAGCAGTACTTC. Protein sequence: CASSHGLAGGPGYEQYF.

The rearrangement links TRBV5-4 to TRBJ1-1; 7 positions match TRBD1. The V gene end was trimmed by 4 bases and the J gene end by 1 base; junction bases not matched to a gene: 7. The germline V gene has CDR1 SGHNT and CDR2 YYREEE (reference sequence). CDR3 length: 15 amino acids. CDR3 sequence (DNA): TGTGCCAGCAGCCCCACGGGACAGCAGAACACTGAAGCTTTCTTT. Residues: CASSPTGQQNTEAFF. Using reference TRBV5-4 and TRBJ1-1 for the parts outside the CDR3, the full variable domain is ETGVTQSPTHLIKTRGQQVTLRCSSQSGHNTVSWYQQALGQGPQFIFQYYREEENGRGNFPPRFSGLQFPNYSSELNVNALELDDSALYLCASSPTGQQNTEAFFGQGTRLTVV.

This clone showed up just once. V and J are TRBV4-1 and TRBJ1-1, with D hard to call. The CDR3 spans 17 residues. Trimming took off 2 bases at V and 1 base at J, with 17 bases between the two ends. The germline V gene encodes CDR1 MGHRA and CDR2 YSYEKL. The DNA for the CDR3 is TGCGCCAGCAGCCAATACTCCGGACTGATCGAGAACACTGAAGCTTTCTTT. As protein: CASSQYSGLIENTEAFF.

CDR3 protein: CASSVDDGGWGEQYF. CDR3 DNA: TGTGCCAGCAGCGTAGATGACGGTGGCTGGGGCGAGCAGTACTTC. This rearrangement joins TRBV9 to TRBJ2-7; D not certain. Germline V CDR1 and CDR2: SGDLS, YYNGEE. The CDR3 has 15 residues. The V end lost 0 bases, the J end lost 6 bases, and 16 bases lay between the germline ends. The entire variable domain, with the rest obtained from reference TRBV9 and TRBJ2-7, is as follows: DSGVTQTPKHLITATGQRVTLRCSPRSGDLSVYWYQQSLDQGLQFLIQYYNGEERAKGNILERFSAQQFPDLHSELNLSSLELGDSALYFCASSVDDGGWGEQYFGPGTRLTVT.

This clone has only a few counts. The CDR3 nucleotides are TGTGCCAGCAGACCAACCGGGACAGGGTCCTACGAGCAGTACTTC. Amino acid sequence: CASRPTGTGSYEQYF. This chain links TRBV28 with TRBJ2-7; 9 positions agree with TRBD1. With V trimmed by 6 bases and J by 1 base, 7 bases remained unmatched. The length of the CDR3 is 15 residues. CDR1 is MDHEN, CDR2 SYDVKM, per germline. The full variable domain, completed using reference TRBV28 and TRBJ2-7, is DVKVTQSSRYLVKRTGEKVFLECVQDMDHENMFWYRQDPGLGLRLIYFSYDVKMKEKGDIPEGYSVSREKKERFSLILESASTNQTSMYLCASRPTGTGSYEQYFGPGTRLTVT.

The genes are TRBV5-1 and TRBJ1-2, with 11 positions matching TRBD1. V was clipped by 4 bases and J by 6 bases; unmatched bases: 5. The CDR3 length is 14 residues. Germline CDR1 and CDR2: SGHRS and YFSETQ. CDR3 amino acids: CASSPGQGADGYTF. In DNA form, the CDR3 reads TGCGCCAGCAGCCCAGGACAGGGGGCCGATGGCTACACCTTC.